Shown below are 31 T cell receptor beta chains from a single sample sequenced in a study of human T cells and chemical hapten exposure. In TCRdb, the RACE reads were re-called with MiXCR into one record per CDR3 protein. The table lists approximately 80,000 distinct CDR3 sequences, about an eighth of them singletons. As for time point: patch test 3, about 24 weeks after DPC sensitization. Treatment reported: therapeutic diphenylcyclopropenone sensitization with weekly scalp DPC. The sequences come from whole blood, collected in connection with sensitization to the hapten diphenylcyclopropenone (DPC). The source is a woman in her forties or fifties with alopecia areata. Some clones in this sample may be carry-over from other donors' samples.

This chain joins TRBV18 and TRBJ1-6; weak D call: TRBD1 (5 bases). The germline V gene encodes CDR1 KGHSH and CDR2 LQKENI. The CDR3 extends over 16 amino acids. Trimming took off 3 bases at V and 8 bases at J, with 17 bases between the two ends. The CDR3 sequence: CASSPTVLIWDSPLHF. The CDR3 DNA is TGTGCCAGCTCACCGACAGTCTTGATATGGGATTCACCCCTCCACTTT. The complete variable domain, with remaining parts taken from reference TRBV18 and TRBJ1-6, reads NAGVMQNPRHLVRRRGQEARLRCSPMKGHSHVYWYRQLPEEGLKFMVYLQKENIIDESGMPKERFSAEFPKEGPSILRIQQVVRGDSAAYFCASSPTVLIWDSPLHFGNGTRLTVT.

There are a few counts of this clonotype. For the CDR3, the DNA is TGTGCCAGCTCACCAGGGCAGACCAATCAGCCCCAGCATTTT. It encodes CASSPGQTNQPQHF. The J gene is TRBJ1-5, the V gene TRBV18; D is unresolved. Trimming removed 2 bases from V and 3 bases from J, with 8 bases in between. This CDR3 spans 14 amino acids. CDR1 KGHSH and CDR2 LQKENI come from the germline V gene.

This clonotype was counted many times. The chain has TRBV3-1 and TRBJ2-7; 10 positions match TRBD2. The CDR3 has 14 amino acids. Trimming at V came to 5 bases and at J to 6 bases, leaving 7 bases not matched to a gene. The V gene's germline CDR1 is LGHDT and CDR2 YNNKEL (reference sequence). In DNA, the CDR3 is TGTGCCAGCAGCTTAGCGGGAGGCCGGGTCGAGCAGTACTTC. This sequence encodes CASSLAGGRVEQYF.

In this sample, this clonotype turned up many times. The chain is built from TRBV5-1 and TRBJ2-7; TRBD2 matches at 9 bases. Germline V gene data show CDR1 as SGHRS and CDR2 as YFSETQ. This CDR3 spans 16 amino acids. After removal of 3 bases from V and 1 base from J, the junction contained 8 bases not matched to a gene. The chain's CDR3 is CASSSRTSALSYEQYF. CDR3 coding DNA: TGCGCCAGCAGCTCCCGGACTAGCGCTTTATCCTACGAGCAGTACTTC.

Only a few counts were recorded for this clonotype. V is TRBV20-1 and J is TRBJ2-1, with D unclear. The CDR3 loop spans 17 amino acids. Trimming took 5 bases from V and 0 from J, leaving 20 bases between them. CDR1 is DFQATT and CDR2 is SNEGSKA in the germline V gene (reference sequence). The CDR3 loop is CSASNPNLLSSYNEQFF. CDR3 in DNA: TGCAGTGCTTCCAACCCTAATCTATTGAGCTCCTACAATGAGCAGTTCTTC.

This clonotype was counted ten times or more. The chain has TRBV29-1 and TRBJ1-2, with 8 bases identical to TRBD1. The trim removed 7 bases at V and 3 bases at J, leaving 22 bases unmatched. The CDR3 totals 18 residues. The germline V gene has CDR1 SQVTM and CDR2 ANQGSEA. In DNA form, the CDR3 reads TGCAGCGCCATACTAACCCTGGACAGGGATACGGATGACTATGGCTACACCTTC. The encoded protein is CSAILTLDRDTDDYGYTF.

This clonotype was observed a few times. The chain uses TRBV18 and TRBJ1-2; D unresolved. This CDR3 has 14 amino acids. The V gene's germline CDR1 is KGHSH and CDR2 LQKENI. V dropped 6 bases and J dropped 3 bases, with 14 bases sitting between them. CDR3 region: CASSRRGLYYGYTF. DNA for the CDR3: TGTGCCAGCTCCCGACGAGGGCTGTACTATGGCTACACCTTC.

The rearrangement joins TRBV6-6 to TRBJ2-7, with TRBD2 matching 8 bases. The CDR3 totals 16 residues. V shed 2 bases, J shed 5 bases, and the junction held 11 bases outside the gene matches. Germline V lookup: CDR1 MNHNY, CDR2 SVGAGI (reference sequence). The DNA of the CDR3 is TGTGCCAGCAGTTACGCGGTGGGAGCGGGAGTAGACGAGCAGTACTTC. Its protein product is CASSYAVGAGVDEQYF.

This chain connects TRBV4-2 to TRBJ2-2, with 8 bases lining up with TRBD2. CDR1 is LGHNA, CDR2 YNFKEQ, per germline. This CDR3 has 15 amino acids. Trimming cost V 3 bases and J 4 bases; bases outside gene matches: 4. DNA of the CDR3: TGTGCCAGCAGCCAGCGGGAGGCGGCCACCGGGGAGCTGTTTTTT. It translates to CASSQREAATGELFF.

There are a few counts of this clonotype. V gene TRBV20-1 combines with J gene TRBJ2-7; D possibly corresponds to TRBD2 (6 bases). The CDR3 consists of 14 residues. Germline values: CDR1 DFQATT, CDR2 SNEGSKA (reference sequence). V gave up 4 bases and J gave up 2 bases, with 15 bases separating them. The chain's CDR3 is CSATKRVTPYEQYF. As DNA, the CDR3 is TGCAGTGCTACAAAGCGGGTTACTCCCTACGAGCAGTACTTC.

This clonotype was seen repeatedly, ten times or more. The rearrangement joins TRBV7-8 to TRBJ2-1; D gene uncertain. With 2 bases removed from V and 6 bases from J, the gap between germline ends came to 11 bases. The length of the CDR3 is 14 residues. The germline gives CDR1 SGHVS, CDR2 FQNEAQ. The CDR3 DNA reads as TGTGCCAGCAGCTTAACGAATTTGGGCAATGAGCAGTTCTTC. Its translation is CASSLTNLGNEQFF.

This clonotype has a handful of counts. This chain links TRBV9 with TRBJ2-7; the D gene is possibly TRBD2 (5 bases). Trimming pared 4 bases from V and 1 base from J, leaving 12 bases between. The CDR3 sequence is 14 residues long. Germline V gene sequence: CDR1 SGDLS, CDR2 YYNGEE. CDR3 sequence (DNA): TGTGCCAGCAGCCCCCGAGGGCTGTCCTACGAGCAGTACTTC. This sequence encodes CASSPRGLSYEQYF.

The chain links TRBV12-3 or TRBV12-4 to TRBJ1-4; 8 bases agree with TRBD1. Trimming removed 2 bases from V and 5 bases from J; junction bases left unmatched: 4. This CDR3 comprises 15 residues. CDR3 coding DNA: TGTGCCAGCAGTTTACGGGGGACAGGCAATGAAAAACTGTTTTTT. Its protein product is CASSLRGTGNEKLFF.

This clonotype was counted only a few times. The chain couples TRBV6-6 to TRBJ1-5; maybe TRBD1 (5 bases). The CDR3 is 14 residues long. Trimming removed 6 bases from V and 0 bases from J, with 9 bases in between. CDR1 is MNHNY, CDR2 SVGAGI, per germline (reference sequence). CDR3 nucleotides: TGTGCCAGCAGCAGGGCGTCTAGCAATCAGCCCCAGCATTTT. Protein product: CASSRASSNQPQHF.

This clonotype showed up many times. The chain links TRBV6-1 to TRBJ2-1, with D possibly matching TRBD2 (6 bases). CDR3 length: 17 amino acids. V was shortened by 2 bases and J by 5 bases, with 19 bases between the two germline ends. Germline V CDR1 and CDR2: MNHNS, SASEGT. The CDR3 coding sequence is TGTGCCAGCAGTGAATCTTTTGGTAGCGGATCTAACAATGAGCAGTTCTTC. Protein sequence: CASSESFGSGSNNEQFF.

The V gene is TRBV6-1, the J gene TRBJ1-6; no clear D. Trimming took 3 bases from V and 0 from J, leaving 6 bases between them. This CDR3 contains 15 residues. Germline V gene sequence: CDR1 MNHNS, CDR2 SASEGT. The CDR3 nucleotides are TGTGCCAGCAGTGAGGGGAGCTCCTATAATTCACCCCTCCACTTT. Encoded protein: CASSEGSSYNSPLHF.

The chain recombines TRBV9 with TRBJ1-2; D is ambiguous. The CDR3 length is 12 residues. The V and J ends lost 0 bases and 1 base respectively, with 1 base between them. Germline V gene data show CDR1 as SGDLS and CDR2 as YYNGEE. The CDR3 here is CASSVVNYGYTF. The CDR3 DNA follows: TGTGCCAGCAGCGTAGTTAACTATGGCTACACCTTC.

This rearrangement joins TRBV20-1 to TRBJ2-1; a weak D match, TRBD2 (5 bases). The CDR3 is 13 residues long. Per germline, CDR1 DFQATT and CDR2 SNEGSKA (reference sequence). Trimming stripped 3 bases from V and 5 bases from J, with 11 bases between. DNA of the CDR3: TGCAGTGCTAGGTGGGAGACCCACAATGAGCAGTTCTTC. This encodes CSARWETHNEQFF.

This clonotype was picked up a small number of times. V and J are TRBV5-4 and TRBJ2-7; possible D gene TRBD2, 5 bases. This CDR3 region has 14 residues. Germline loops: CDR1 SGHNT, CDR2 YYREEE (reference sequence). V was cut by 4 bases and J by 5 bases, with 16 bases left in between. This CDR3 reads CASSPEGSYDEQYF. The CDR3 DNA reads TGTGCCAGCAGCCCCGAAGGGAGTTACGACGAGCAGTACTTC.

This clonotype was seen at least ten times. V usage is TRBV14 and J usage is TRBJ2-2; possible D gene TRBD2, 6 bases. Deletions cut 2 bases from V and 6 bases from J, with 10 bases between. The CDR3 length is 14 residues. CDR1 SGHDN and CDR2 FVKESK come from the germline V gene. CDR3: CASSQLRGPGELFF. In nucleotides, the CDR3 is TGTGCCAGCAGCCAATTGCGGGGTCCCGGGGAGCTGTTTTTT.

This clonotype was detected a few times. The chain joins TRBV6-2 or TRBV6-3 to TRBJ1-1; D is possibly TRBD1 (5 bases). CDR3 length: 15 residues. V lost 3 bases and J 10 bases, leaving 21 bases between the germline ends. Germline CDR1 reads MNHEY; CDR2 reads SVGEGT. CDR3 in amino acids: CASSYSGVRKEVAFF. CDR3 nucleotides: TGTGCCAGCAGTTATTCGGGGGTTCGAAAGGAGGTAGCTTTCTTT.

In its sample, this clonotype was seen a few times. This chain uses TRBV6-1 with TRBJ2-1; the match to TRBD2 covers 12 bases. Germline CDR1 reads MNHNS; CDR2 reads SASEGT. This CDR3 region has 16 residues. Unmatched junction bases numbered 8, after V lost 2 bases and J lost 9 bases. The CDR3 DNA reads as TGTGCCAGCAGTGAACCCCCTAGCGGGAGGGTCGGTGAGCAGTTCTTC. This codes for CASSEPPSGRVGEQFF.

This clonotype was recorded at least ten times. V and J are TRBV18 and TRBJ1-1, with 7 bases aligning to TRBD1. The CDR3 has 17 residues. Trimming took 5 bases from V and 3 from J; bases not matched to a gene: 15. Germline V gene data show CDR1 as KGHSH and CDR2 as LQKENI. The CDR3 protein is CASSTFMRGGRDTEAFF. The CDR3 DNA sequence: TGTGCCAGCTCAACTTTCATGAGAGGGGGCCGAGACACTGAAGCTTTCTTT. Variable domain in full (rest from reference TRBV18 and TRBJ1-1): NAGVMQNPRHLVRRRGQEARLRCSPMKGHSHVYWYRQLPEEGLKFMVYLQKENIIDESGMPKERFSAEFPKEGPSILRIQQVVRGDSAAYFCASSTFMRGGRDTEAFFGQGTRLTVV.

CDR3 nucleotide sequence: TGTGCTAGTGGTCCGGGACAGGGGAATCTGTACGAGCAGTACTTC. As protein: CASGPGQGNLYEQYF. The V gene is TRBV12-5, the J gene TRBJ2-7, with 10 bases lining up with TRBD1. This CDR3 spans 15 amino acids. Germline V lookup: CDR1 LGHNT, CDR2 FRNRAP. The V segment lost 5 bases and the J segment 4 bases; nucleotides outside the gene matches: 8.

This chain links TRBV6-5 with TRBJ1-3; D is uncertain. The CDR3 totals 14 residues. Germline V gene lookup returns CDR1 MNHEY and CDR2 SVGAGI. V was clipped by 7 bases and J by 2 bases, with 12 bases between them. As DNA, the CDR3 is TGTGCCAGCAAAGGAGCTACCCCTGGAAACACCATATATTTT. It translates to CASKGATPGNTIYF.

The chain joins TRBV5-5 to TRBJ1-1, with D hard to call. V dropped 5 bases and J dropped 0 bases, with 20 bases sitting between them. The V gene's germline CDR1 is SGHKS and CDR2 YYEKEE (reference sequence). This CDR3 spans 17 amino acids. CDR3 region: CASRDISGSRMNTEAFF. CDR3 DNA sequence: TGTGCCAGCAGGGATATTTCGGGGAGTCGTATGAACACTGAAGCTTTCTTT.

This clonotype was counted ten times or more. The rearrangement uses TRBV19 and TRBJ1-5; perhaps TRBD1 as D (6 bases). Germline V gives CDR1 LNHDA, CDR2 SQIVND (reference sequence). V shed 6 bases and J shed 7 bases, with 19 bases lying between them. The CDR3 is 15 residues long. The CDR3 is CASSQTGGANQPQHF. For the CDR3, the DNA is TGTGCCAGTAGCCAGACGGGGGGCGCAAACCAGCCCCAGCATTTT. The entire variable domain, with the rest obtained from reference TRBV19 and TRBJ1-5, is as follows: DGGITQSPKYLFRKEGQNVTLSCEQNLNHDAMYWYRQDPGQGLRLIYYSQIVNDFQKGDIAEGYSVSREKKESFPLTVTSAQKNPTAFYLCASSQTGGANQPQHFGDGTRLSIL.

The chain is built from TRBV29-1 and TRBJ2-2; D gene ambiguous. Germline V gene data show CDR1 as SQVTM and CDR2 as ANQGSEA. The CDR3 runs 11 residues. V lost 6 bases to trimming and J lost 5 bases, with 7 bases between them. DNA for the CDR3: TGCAGCGTCTGGGCTACCGGGGAGCTGTTTTTT. Protein: CSVWATGELFF.

In this sample, this clonotype turned up many times. The chain employs TRBV11-3 and TRBJ2-3; a possible D gene is TRBD2 (5 bases). Germline assignment: CDR1 SGHNT and CDR2 YENEEA. CDR3 length: 13 residues. With 0 bases removed from V and 5 bases from J, the gap between germline ends came to 6 bases. For the CDR3, the DNA is TGTGCCAGCAGCTTAGACAGCGGAGATACGCAGTATTTT. It codes for CASSLDSGDTQYF. The full variable domain, rest sourced from reference TRBV11-3 and TRBJ2-3, is EAGVVQSPRYKIIEKKQPVAFWCNPISGHNTLYWYLQNLGQGPELLIRYENEEAVDDSQLPKDRFSAERLKGVDSTLKIQPAELGDSAVYLCASSLDSGDTQYFGPGTRLTVL.

This clonotype was picked up a small number of times. The rearrangement links TRBV5-4 to TRBJ1-2; TRBD1 matches 12 bases. The germline V gene has CDR1 SGHNT and CDR2 YYREEE (reference sequence). V gave up 7 bases and J gave up 0 bases; unmatched junction bases: 13. This CDR3 comprises 18 residues. CDR3 residues: CASWGQGATQSANYGYTF. CDR3 coding DNA: TGTGCCAGCTGGGGACAGGGGGCTACCCAGAGCGCTAACTATGGCTACACCTTC.

This clonotype was found many times. The chain has TRBV7-9 and TRBJ1-1; D unclear. In germline, CDR1 is SEHNR, CDR2 FQNEAQ (reference sequence). This CDR3 has 12 residues. Trimming stripped 5 bases from V and 10 bases from J, with 14 bases between. The CDR3 region is CASSPRSLPAFF. Here the CDR3 DNA reads TGTGCCAGCAGCCCACGATCCCTCCCAGCTTTCTTT. The complete variable domain, with remaining parts taken from reference TRBV7-9 and TRBJ1-1, reads DTGVSQNPRHKITKRGQNVTFRCDPISEHNRLYWYRQTLGQGPEFLTYFQNEAQLEKSRLLSDRFSAERPKGSFSTLEIQRTEQGDSAMYLCASSPRSLPAFFGQGTRLTVV.